Included here is one T cell receptor (beta chain) sequence, with context. Germline loops: CDR1 SGHAT, CDR2 FQNNGV. The CDR3 totals 14 residues. The ends were cut back, 4 bases at V and 5 bases at J, with 14 bases in the middle. This entry comes from a study of blood T cell repertoires in COVID-19. On the study more broadly: Some COVID-19 samples were acute and others convalescent; all came from the United States, Italy and Spain. PBMCs, B-cell-depleted T cells, or T cells were the source of the cDNA or gDNA that made up the material.

As originally analysed: The authors estimated nucleated cell counts from reference gene primer amplification. Repertoires were generated with immunoSEQ multiplex PCR, while TCRdb's copy carries only in-frame clones and drops some. V, J and clone size derive from that table, while D and trimming were established from the DNA sequence. The table has about 30,000 clones, around 90% seen once. This TCR derives from a man aged 60 to 75 with active COVID-19. Specimen: peripheral blood. V and J are TRBV11-2 and TRBJ1-1; tentatively, D is TRBD1 (6 bases). Here the CDR3 reads CASSSQGSKTEAFF. The DNA of the CDR3 is TGTGCCAGCAGCTCACAGGGTTCGAAGACTGAAGCTTTCTTT.